Below, one T cell receptor beta chain is given with its context. What it binds is unknown. This CDR3 region has 15 residues. After removal of 0 bases from V and 6 bases from J, the junction contained 8 bases not matched to a gene. Germline V lookup: CDR1 KGHSH, CDR2 LQKENI. Clones were read by immunoSEQ multiplex PCR, and TCRdb kept only the in-frame ones, dropping some. The data hold roughly 120,000 clones, with 87% observed a single time. This entry comes from a study of T cell responses to AZD1222 COVID-19 vaccine. Study background: Investigators merged groups given second doses at roughly 4 or roughly 12 weeks. Study-wide results and limits: Vaccine-related CD4 TCRs covered spike, predominating at 160-218 and 743-854. Variant regions that are unmutated are reportedly the target of nearly half of spike-specific TCRs. The sample set comprised mostly white British donors with more females, and clonal diversity was possibly underestimated.

The starting material was peripheral blood, obtained on day 0 of AZD1222 vaccination. The rearrangement links TRBV18 to TRBJ2-7, with 7 bases identical to TRBD1. This sequence originates from an adult in good health. CDR3 sequence (DNA): TGTGCCAGCTCACCACCGTCAGGGACAGCCGTCGAGCAGTACTTC. This translates into CASSPPSGTAVEQYF.